Following are 3 T cell receptor beta chains from one sample sequenced in a study of cytomegalovirus exposure and HLA in healthy donors. Both 60 Vbeta primers and 13 Jbeta primers went into the PCR. Assay: immunoSEQ multiplex PCR; the TCRdb copy retains only in-frame clones and omits some. The repertoire holds under 150,000 clones, with about 86% as singletons. Sequenced: PBMCs. The receptors here all came from a woman aged 25 to 45 in good health and CMV-seronegative.

The V gene is TRBV7-3, the J gene TRBJ2-5; TRBD2 might be the D (5 bases). V was clipped by 5 bases and J by 0 bases, with 7 bases between them. The CDR3 runs 13 residues. In germline, CDR1 is SGHTA, CDR2 FQGTGA. CDR3 DNA: TGTGCCAGCAGCCCGGGGAACCAAGAGACCCAGTACTTC. This codes for CASSPGNQETQYF.

CDR3 region: CASSSQGPWDEQYF. The CDR3 nucleotides read TGTGCCAGCAGTAGCCAGGGGCCATGGGACGAGCAGTACTTC. V usage is TRBV7-2 and J usage is TRBJ2-7; D is possibly TRBD1 (6 bases). Germline V gene data show CDR1 as SGHTA and CDR2 as FQGNSA. The CDR3 loop spans 14 amino acids. Trimming cost V 6 bases and J 5 bases, with 17 bases left between them.

The chain combines TRBV7-2 with TRBJ2-1; 8 bases match TRBD2. The germline V gene encodes CDR1 SGHTA and CDR2 FQGNSA. V was pared by 5 bases and J by 6 bases, with 6 bases of the junction left unmatched. The CDR3 is made up of 14 amino acids. Written as DNA, the CDR3 is TGTGCCAGCAGCCGTGGGCGGGAGGTCAATGAGCAGTTCTTC. It encodes CASSRGREVNEQFF.